This T cell receptor (beta chain) was sequenced for a study of type 1 regulatory T cells. Turning to the study itself: T-allo10 is an in vitro-generated, Tr1-enriched CD4 T cell product specific for alloantigen.

CDR1 is SGHDT, CDR2 YYEEEE, per germline. V lost 1 base to trimming and J lost 4 bases, with 17 bases between them. There are 16 residues in the CDR3. In TCRdb, the reads were re-called with MiXCR into one record per CDR3 protein. The profile shows some 90,000 distinct CDR3 sequences, around 30% of them singletons. This clonotype has a handful of counts. The sequencing input was CD4+ T cells, either the whole sample or a sorted fraction (not recorded which). The rearrangement links TRBV5-6 to TRBJ1-1; tentatively, D is TRBD1 (5 bases). The receptor comes from a human donor in good health. The CDR3 loop is CASSLRGRGKLTEAFF. CDR3 in DNA: TGTGCCAGCAGCTTGAGGGGAAGGGGCAAACTCACTGAAGCTTTCTTT.